One and the same sample provided the 5 T cell receptor beta chains below, sequenced in a study of identical twins (TCRdb year 2016). Libraries were constructed by 5' RACE. The run used an Illumina HiSeq 2000. TCRdb passed the public sequencing reads through fastp at Q25 and MiXCR, retaining productive beta sequences. Each CDR3 protein appears once, grouped with its most common genes and DNA. Across this sample there are some 790,000 distinct CDR3 sequences, with roughly 20% seen only once. The ten biggest clones cover 13% of the sample. Separately, the same data were catalogued under a study of T cells expressing NK-cell markers.

Source material: PBMCs. The receptors derive from a woman under 30 in good health.

This clonotype appeared a few times. The rearrangement uses TRBV6-4 and TRBJ1-2; possible D gene TRBD1, 6 bases. CDR1 is MRHNA and CDR2 is SNTAGT in the germline V gene. CDR3 length equals 15 residues. V lost 6 bases, J lost 0 bases, and 14 bases lay in between. The CDR3 loop is CASRLGTLPNYGYTF. The CDR3 DNA is TGTGCCAGCAGGCTGGGGACACTGCCTAACTATGGCTACACCTTC.

DNA for the CDR3: TGTGCCAGCGAGACCCACTGGCGGGGGGGCTCCGGGGAGCTGTTTTTT. It encodes CASETHWRGGSGELFF. The chain carries TRBV7-9 and TRBJ2-2; 9 bases line up with TRBD2. Germline-derived CDR1 and CDR2 are SEHNR and FQNEAQ (reference sequence). CDR3 size: 16 residues. The V gene end was trimmed by 8 bases and the J gene end by 6 bases; junction bases not matched to a gene: 13. Looking up the rest from reference TRBV7-9 and TRBJ2-2 gives the full variable domain: DTGVSQNPRHKITKRGQNVTFRCDPISEHNRLYWYRQTLGQGPEFLTYFQNEAQLEKSRLLSDRFSAERPKGSFSTLEIQRTEQGDSAMYLCASETHWRGGSGELFFGEGSRLTVL.

The J gene is TRBJ2-1, the V gene TRBV6-2 or TRBV6-3; maybe TRBD2 (6 bases). There are 14 residues in the CDR3. V lost 6 bases to trimming and J lost 1 base, with 10 bases between them. CDR1 is MNHEY and CDR2 is SVGEGT in the germline V gene. The chain's CDR3 is CASRTSWSYNEQFF. The CDR3 nucleotides read TGTGCCAGCAGAACTAGCTGGTCCTACAATGAGCAGTTCTTC.

This clonotype was recorded a few times. The J gene is TRBJ2-7, the V gene TRBV10-3, with D unclear. The germline V gene encodes CDR1 ENHRY and CDR2 SYGVKD. V lost 9 bases, J lost 4 bases, and 10 bases lay in between. The CDR3 covers 11 residues. The CDR3 spells CAITNKYEQYF. Written as DNA, the CDR3 is TGTGCCATTACGAACAAGTACGAGCAGTACTTC.

As DNA, the CDR3 is TGCAGTTCACTATACCAAGAGACCCAGTACTTC. This encodes CSSLYQETQYF. This chain links TRBV20-1 with TRBJ2-5; D is ambiguous. V was clipped by 8 bases and J by 0 bases, with 7 bases between them. The CDR3 sequence is 11 residues long. Per the germline V gene, CDR1 is DFQATT and CDR2 is SNEGSKA (reference sequence).